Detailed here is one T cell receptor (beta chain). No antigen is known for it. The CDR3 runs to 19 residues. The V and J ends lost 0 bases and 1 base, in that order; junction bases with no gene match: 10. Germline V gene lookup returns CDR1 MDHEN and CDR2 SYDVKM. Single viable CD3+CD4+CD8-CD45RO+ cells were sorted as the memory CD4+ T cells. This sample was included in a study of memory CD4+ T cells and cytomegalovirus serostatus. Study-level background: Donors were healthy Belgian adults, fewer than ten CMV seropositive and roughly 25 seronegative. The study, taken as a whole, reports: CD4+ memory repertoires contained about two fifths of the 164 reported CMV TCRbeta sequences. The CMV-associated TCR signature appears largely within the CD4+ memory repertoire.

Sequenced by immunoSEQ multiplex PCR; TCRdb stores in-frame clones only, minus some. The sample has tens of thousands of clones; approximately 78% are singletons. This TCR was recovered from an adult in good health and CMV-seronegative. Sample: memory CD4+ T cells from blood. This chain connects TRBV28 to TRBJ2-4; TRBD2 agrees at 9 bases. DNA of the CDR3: TGTGCCAGCAGTTTATGGGGAGCTAGCGGGGAGATGGCCAAAAACATTCAGTACTTC. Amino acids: CASSLWGASGEMAKNIQYF.